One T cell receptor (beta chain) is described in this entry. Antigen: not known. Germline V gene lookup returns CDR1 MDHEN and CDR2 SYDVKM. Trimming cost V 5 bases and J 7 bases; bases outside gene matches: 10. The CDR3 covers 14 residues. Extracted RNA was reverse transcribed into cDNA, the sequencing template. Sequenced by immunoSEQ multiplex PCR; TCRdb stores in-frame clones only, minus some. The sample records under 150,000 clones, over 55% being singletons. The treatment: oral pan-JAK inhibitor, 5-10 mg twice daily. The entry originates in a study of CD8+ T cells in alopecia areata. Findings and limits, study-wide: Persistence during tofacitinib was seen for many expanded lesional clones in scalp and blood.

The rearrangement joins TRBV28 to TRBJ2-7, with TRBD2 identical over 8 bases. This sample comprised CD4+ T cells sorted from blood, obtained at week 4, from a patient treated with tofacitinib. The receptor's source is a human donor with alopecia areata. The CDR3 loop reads CASSVLAGGSEQYF. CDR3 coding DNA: TGTGCCAGCAGTGTTCTCGCGGGAGGATCAGAGCAGTACTTC.